Listed below are T cell receptor beta chains from one sample, sequenced in a study of PD-L1 blockade in urothelial cancer. The repertoire was sequenced with immunoSEQ multiplex PCR; TCRdb's copy has only in-frame clones and lacks some. The table includes approximately 110,000 clones, approximately 85% detected once. The sequencing used PBMCs, collected around atezolizumab (anti-PD-L1) treatment. These receptors all come from a man aged 50 or older with urothelial cancer. Each CDR3 is given with its conserved first and last residue. D genes are given only for firm matches. Where a row states a size, it is once, few, many or the class of an expanded clone; other rows omit it.

clone size	V gene	D gene	J gene	CDR3 DNA	CDR3 protein
few	TRBV2	TRBD2	TRBJ2-1	TGTGCCAGCAGCCCCTGGGCGGGAGGGTCCTACAATGAGCAGTTCTTC	CASSPWAGGSYNEQFF
few	TRBV2	-	TRBJ1-1	TGTGCCAGCAGTGATGACAGGTTGAACACTGAAGCTTTCTTT	CASSDDRLNTEAFF
-	TRBV19	-	TRBJ2-1	TGTGCCAGTAGTCCTCCCGGCTCCTACAATGAGCAGTTCTTC	CASSPPGSYNEQFF
-	TRBV11-3	TRBD2	TRBJ2-1	TGTGCCAGCAGCTTAGTCGTAGCGGGAGGGCCGGGTGAGCAGTTCTTC	CASSLVVAGGPGEQFF
-	TRBV4-2	-	TRBJ2-1	TGTGCCAGCAGCCAACATCGTCAGGGGGGTGGTAATGAGCAGTTCTTC	CASSQHRQGGGNEQFF
-	TRBV2	-	TRBJ2-5	TGTGCCAGCAGTGTAGTCGTGGAGACCCAGTACTTC	CASSVVVETQYF
-	TRBV2	-	TRBJ2-5	TGTGCCAGCAGTGACACTAGACTGGAGACCCAGTACTTC	CASSDTRLETQYF
-	TRBV5-8	TRBD1	TRBJ2-5	TGTGCCAGCAGCCGTGGACAGGGGCTCGTAGAGACCCAGTACTTC	CASSRGQGLVETQYF
-	TRBV9	-	TRBJ2-6	TGTGCCAGCAGCGTAAATGAACTCCGCTCTGGGGCCAACGTCCTGACTTTC	CASSVNELRSGANVLTF
-	TRBV4-2	TRBD2	TRBJ2-6	TGTGCCAGCAGCCGGGGGGGAGCGGGAGGAGGTGGGGCCAACGTCCTGACTTTC	CASSRGGAGGGGANVLTF
-	TRBV5-1	TRBD2	TRBJ2-1	TGCGCCAGCAGCTTACTAGCGGGGGATTACAATGAGCAGTTCTTC	CASSLLAGDYNEQFF
once	TRBV28	-	TRBJ1-4	TGTGCCAGCCGAGACGGAGGCAATGAAAAACTGTTTTTT	CASRDGGNEKLFF
-	TRBV7-9	-	TRBJ2-5	TGTGCCAGCAGCTTAGTGGGGCTAGATTTCCAGGAGACCCAGTACTTC	CASSLVGLDFQETQYF
-	TRBV9	TRBD2	TRBJ2-1	TGTGCCAGCAGCTACCAACTAGCGGGGATCTACAATGAGCAGTTCTTC	CASSYQLAGIYNEQFF
once	TRBV7-3	-	TRBJ2-7	TGTGCCAGCAGCTCCTCGCCCGGGTTCGAGCAGTACTTC	CASSSSPGFEQYF
-	TRBV2	-	TRBJ1-2	TGTGCCAGCACCGTGACAGCTAACTATGGCTACACCTTC	CASTVTANYGYTF
-	TRBV27	-	TRBJ1-1	TGTGCCAGCAGACACCAGGAGAACACTGAAGCTTTCTTT	CASRHQENTEAFF
-	TRBV29-1	-	TRBJ2-4	TGCAGCGTCAGGGAAGCCAAAAACATTCAGTACTTC	CSVREAKNIQYF
-	TRBV5-6	-	TRBJ2-3	TGTGCCAGCAGCTTGGTCGGGAAACTCACAGATACGCAGTATTTT	CASSLVGKLTDTQYF
-	TRBV19	TRBD2	TRBJ2-3	TGTGCCAGTAGTATATTAACGTACCTAGCGGGAGAAGATACGCAGTATTTT	CASSILTYLAGEDTQYF
-	TRBV18	-	TRBJ2-5	TGTGCCAGCTCATCAGGGTTGGAGACCCAGTACTTC	CASSSGLETQYF
-	TRBV27	TRBD2	TRBJ2-7	TGTGCCAGCAGTTTTGTAGCGGGAGGCTCCTACGAGCAGTACTTC	CASSFVAGGSYEQYF
-	TRBV18	TRBD2	TRBJ2-3	TGTGCCAGCTCACCCCTCGGTAGCGGGGGCACAGATACGCAGTATTTT	CASSPLGSGGTDTQYF
-	TRBV7-2	TRBD2	TRBJ2-1	TGTGCCAGCAGCTTAGCGGGAGCGGGATACAATGAGCAGTTCTTC	CASSLAGAGYNEQFF
-	TRBV6-6	-	TRBJ1-5	TGTGCCAGCAGCTCCCTAGGGGATCAGCCCCAGCATTTT	CASSSLGDQPQHF
once	TRBV7-8	-	TRBJ2-7	TGTGCCAGCAGCTCCGTCTACGAGCAGTACTTC	CASSSVYEQYF
-	TRBV5-1	TRBD1	TRBJ1-3	TGCGCCAGCAGCTCGGGACAGGCCTTCTCTGGAAACACCATATATTTT	CASSSGQAFSGNTIYF
few	TRBV7-9	-	TRBJ2-1	TGTGCCAGCAGCTTAGGCCGGTACAATGAGCAGTTCTTC	CASSLGRYNEQFF
few	TRBV28	-	TRBJ1-6	TGTGCCAGCAGTTTTCACGGAGCCTATAATTCACCCCTCCACTTT	CASSFHGAYNSPLHF